This T cell receptor (beta chain) is drawn from a study of vaccination and CD4 T cells after COVID-19. In the study overall: Overlapping spike peptides of SARS-CoV-2, HCoV-NL63, HCoV-OC43 and HCoV-229E stimulated the cells.

Sequencing of DNA taken from cultured CD4+ T cells relied on the Oncomine TCR Beta short-read assay. TCRdb recomputed calls from the PCR reads with MiXCR, one row per CDR3 protein. This repertoire shows roughly 16,000 distinct CDR3 sequences, about 70% found once; its top ten account for approximately 17%. Treatment: approximately 10-day PBMC culture with coronavirus spike peptide pools or control peptides (ViraFEST assay). ViraFEST used peptide pools to expand antigen-specific T cells, then sequenced TCRs. Positive PCR tests were logged from March through December 2020, ahead of US Alpha, Beta and Delta variants. The CDR3 is made up of 18 amino acids. The table lists this clonotype with a few counts. As yet, its antigen is unknown.

The clonotype was recovered from a human donor who had recovered from COVID-19. Sequenced: CD4+ T cells from blood, cultured in vitro. This sequence joins TRBV21-1 and TRBJ1-1; the table gives TRBD1 as D, unverified against the DNA. TRBV21-1 is marked as a pseudogene. The CDR3: CASSKRLAPSGGNTEAFF. CDR3 coding DNA: TGTGCCAGCAGCAAAAGGTTGGCCCCCTCAGGTGGGAACACTGAAGCTTTCTTT.